Below are 28 T cell receptor beta chains sequenced from a single sample in a study of T cell responses to AZD1222 COVID-19 vaccine. The repertoire was sequenced with immunoSEQ multiplex PCR; TCRdb's copy has only in-frame clones and lacks some. Among roughly 150,000 clones listed, 88% were seen once. The sequenced sample was peripheral blood, obtained 28 days after the second AZD1222 dose. The receptors were sampled from an adult who received the AZD1222 COVID-19 vaccine.

The rearrangement links TRBV19 to TRBJ1-6; 7 bases line up with TRBD1. This CDR3 contains 15 residues. The V gene end was trimmed by 4 bases and the J gene end by 4 bases; junction bases not matched to a gene: 4. Germline V gene sequence: CDR1 LNHDA, CDR2 SQIVND (reference sequence). CDR3 in DNA: TGTGCCAGTAGTAATCGACAGGGTTATAATTCACCCCTCCACTTT. Translated, it gives CASSNRQGYNSPLHF.

V and J are TRBV6-5 and TRBJ1-6; possible D gene TRBD1, 6 bases. CDR1 is MNHEY and CDR2 is SVGAGI in the germline V gene. This CDR3 is built from 14 residues. V was trimmed by 5 bases and J by 8 bases, leaving 13 bases between them. DNA of the CDR3: TGTGCCAGCAGTCGACAGGCCCTCGATTCACCCCTCCACTTT. It yields the protein CASSRQALDSPLHF.

The rearrangement uses TRBV4-2 and TRBJ2-3, with 7 positions matching TRBD2. Germline CDR1 is LGHNA and CDR2 is YNFKEQ. The CDR3 runs to 17 residues. The J segment lost 7 bases and the V segment lost 0 bases, leaving 13 bases of the junction unmatched. CDR3 sequence reads: CASSQDRGGLAANTQYF. As DNA, the CDR3 is TGTGCCAGCAGCCAAGATAGGGGAGGTCTAGCGGCAAATACGCAGTATTTT.

The chain has TRBV7-9 and TRBJ2-3; 10 nucleotides agree with TRBD2. This CDR3 has 13 amino acids. From germline, CDR1 is SEHNR and CDR2 FQNEAQ (reference sequence). The trim removed 7 bases at V and 6 bases at J, leaving 4 bases unmatched. CDR3 sequence: CASKREGRDTQYF. In DNA form, the CDR3 reads TGTGCCAGCAAGCGGGAGGGCCGGGATACGCAGTATTTT.

This chain connects TRBV4-3 to TRBJ1-3; D call uncertain. Germline V lookup: CDR1 LGHNA, CDR2 YSLEER. The ends were cut back, 4 bases at V and 3 bases at J, with 10 bases in the middle. CDR3 length equals 14 residues. CDR3 in amino acids: CASSLWGDGNTIYF. Written as DNA, the CDR3 is TGCGCCAGCAGCCTTTGGGGAGATGGAAACACCATATATTTT.

The chain couples TRBV7-3 to TRBJ2-1; D is possibly TRBD2 (6 bases). The germline CDR1 and CDR2 sequences are SGHTA and FQGTGA. CDR3 length: 16 residues. The germline V and J ends were trimmed by 1 base and 6 bases, with 16 bases remaining between them. The CDR3 region is CASSLNRRGKSNEQFF. The CDR3 region has the DNA TGTGCCAGCAGCTTAAATCGGAGGGGAAAGAGCAATGAGCAGTTCTTC.

The chain uses TRBV6-2 or TRBV6-3 and TRBJ1-5; 10 nucleotides agree with TRBD1. CDR3 length: 14 amino acids. V shed 6 bases, J shed 6 bases, and the junction held 5 bases outside the gene matches. CDR1 is MNHEY and CDR2 is SVGEGT in the germline V gene. CDR3 loop: CASSGQGGVQPQHF. CDR3 DNA sequence: TGTGCCAGCAGCGGACAGGGGGGAGTTCAGCCCCAGCATTTT.

The rearrangement uses TRBV7-2 and TRBJ2-5; D remains ambiguous. The CDR3 loop spans 14 amino acids. V was pared by 6 bases and J by 4 bases, with 15 bases between. CDR1 and CDR2 from the germline V gene are SGHTA and FQGNSA. For the CDR3, the DNA is TGTGCCAGCAGGCGTGGGTTCCGCCGAGAGACCCAGTACTTC. It encodes CASRRGFRRETQYF.

The gene calls are TRBV28 and TRBJ1-3, with D perhaps TRBD1 (6 bases). From germline, CDR1 is MDHEN and CDR2 SYDVKM. The ends were cut back, 10 bases at V and 4 bases at J, with 29 bases in the middle. The CDR3 sequence is 18 residues long. The CDR3 spells CATKYIRGGRFEGNTIYF. The CDR3 DNA follows: TGTGCCACCAAGTACATCAGGGGAGGGAGGTTTGAGGGAAACACCATATATTTT. Variable domain in full (rest from reference TRBV28 and TRBJ1-3): DVKVTQSSRYLVKRTGEKVFLECVQDMDHENMFWYRQDPGLGLRLIYFSYDVKMKEKGDIPEGYSVSREKKERFSLILESASTNQTSMYLCATKYIRGGRFEGNTIYFGEGSWLTVV.

A single count supports this clone. J is TRBJ2-7 and V is TRBV19, with 7 positions matching TRBD2. CDR1 and CDR2 (germline): LNHDA, SQIVND (reference sequence). The CDR3 spans 18 residues. The V segment lost 6 bases and the J segment 6 bases; nucleotides outside the gene matches: 23. Here the CDR3 reads CASSPREGRAGVLREQYF. CDR3 nucleotide sequence: TGTGCCAGTAGCCCCCGAGAAGGGAGGGCCGGGGTCTTACGCGAGCAGTACTTC.

This chain links TRBV7-9 with TRBJ1-1; D is perhaps TRBD1 (5 bases). From germline, CDR1 is SEHNR and CDR2 FQNEAQ (reference sequence). The CDR3 sequence is 14 residues long. V was cut by 9 bases and J by 1 base, with 15 bases left in between. CDR3 in DNA: TGTGCCAGTGTTTTGGGGCAGGGGAACACTGAAGCTTTCTTT. Translation gives CASVLGQGNTEAFF.

The chain couples TRBV28 to TRBJ1-2; 7 bases align to TRBD1. CDR1 MDHEN and CDR2 SYDVKM come from the germline V gene. V dropped 2 bases and J dropped 4; count of bases not matched to a gene: 4. This CDR3 contains 14 residues. The CDR3 protein is CASSLKAGGYGYTF. DNA for the CDR3: TGTGCCAGCAGTTTAAAGGCAGGGGGCTATGGCTACACCTTC.

This chain links TRBV6-2 or TRBV6-3 with TRBJ2-6; D is ambiguous. The V gene lost 1 base and the J gene lost 1 base, with 5 bases spanning the gap. The CDR3 totals 15 residues. Germline CDR1 and CDR2: MNHEY and SVGEGT. The CDR3 DNA reads TGTGCCAGCAGTTACTTTGCTTCTGGGGCCAACGTCCTGACTTTC. Protein product: CASSYFASGANVLTF.

The chain joins TRBV5-1 to TRBJ1-5; TRBD1 aligns across 11 bases. With V trimmed by 4 bases and J by 7 bases, 4 bases remained unmatched. Germline V gives CDR1 SGHRS, CDR2 YFSETQ. The CDR3 extends over 14 amino acids. The CDR3 region has the DNA TGCGCCAGCAGCAAGGGACAGGGGGAGCAGCCCCAGCATTTT. This codes for CASSKGQGEQPQHF.

This rearrangement joins TRBV30 to TRBJ2-1, with a possible D match to TRBD1 (6 bases). Germline CDR1 and CDR2: GTSNPN and SVGIG (reference sequence). The CDR3 sequence is 12 residues long. The V and J ends lost 5 bases and 6 bases respectively, with 11 bases between them. The DNA for the CDR3 is TGTGCCTGGGGCCAGGGGTTCAATGAGCAGTTCTTC. Encoded protein: CAWGQGFNEQFF.

The chain links TRBV30 to TRBJ2-7; possibly TRBD1 for D (6 bases). CDR1 and CDR2 from the germline V gene are GTSNPN and SVGIG (reference sequence). The CDR3 is 17 residues long. The ends were cut back, 1 base at V and 5 bases at J, with 24 bases in the middle. The CDR3 reads CAWSGRKLGTTPDEQYF. In DNA, the CDR3 is TGTGCCTGGAGTGGAAGGAAACTCGGGACAACTCCGGACGAGCAGTACTTC.

This clone was observed a few times. The V and J genes are TRBV6-5 and TRBJ2-7; 9 positions agree with TRBD1. The CDR3 runs to 13 residues. Germline lookup yields CDR1 MNHEY and CDR2 SVGAGI. V lost 7 bases and J lost 4; bases outside the gene matches: 5. CDR3 coding DNA: TGTGCCAGCACTCGCGACAGGGGGTACGAGCAGTACTTC. This codes for CASTRDRGYEQYF.

This clone is a singleton in its sample. J is TRBJ2-3 and V is TRBV5-1, with TRBD1 matching over 8 bases. The germline CDR1 and CDR2 sequences are SGHRS and YFSETQ. The CDR3 is made up of 13 amino acids. V dropped 8 bases and J dropped 5; count of bases not matched to a gene: 7. CDR3 sequence (DNA): TGCGCCAGTGAGACAGGGGCGGGAGATACGCAGTATTTT. Its translation: CASETGAGDTQYF. Supplemented by reference TRBV5-1 and TRBJ2-3, the full variable domain reads KAGVTQTPRYLIKTRGQQVTLSCSPISGHRSVSWYQQTPGQGLQFLFEYFSETQRNKGNFPGRFSGRQFSNSRSEMNVSTLELGDSALYLCASETGAGDTQYFGPGTRLTVL.

The genes are TRBV5-5 and TRBJ2-7; 10 bases are a match to TRBD2. Germline-derived CDR1 and CDR2 are SGHKS and YYEKEE (reference sequence). CDR3 length equals 16 residues. Losses at the gene ends were 5 bases for V and 2 bases for J; bases not matched to a gene: 10. CDR3 nucleotides: TGTGCCAGCAGACCCAGGTGGACTAGCGGAACCTACGAGCAGTACTTC. It is translated as CASRPRWTSGTYEQYF.

The chain uses TRBV9 and TRBJ1-1, with unresolved D. Germline CDR1 and CDR2: SGDLS and YYNGEE. This CDR3 comprises 14 residues. Trimming shortened V by 0 bases and J by 10 bases, and 16 bases separated the two germline ends. The CDR3 region has the DNA TGTGCCAGCAGCGTAGGGGCGCCGATGGATGGAGCTTTCTTT. Encoded protein: CASSVGAPMDGAFF.

The chain has TRBV5-1 and TRBJ1-5; D may be TRBD1 (5 bases). V lost 4 bases, J lost 7 bases, and 12 bases lay in between. This CDR3 has 13 residues. Germline V lookup: CDR1 SGHRS, CDR2 YFSETQ. The CDR3 region has the DNA TGCGCCAGCAGCATCGCAGGGCAGCAGCCCCAGCATTTT. Amino acids: CASSIAGQQPQHF. The full variable domain, its missing parts supplied by reference TRBV5-1 and TRBJ1-5, is KAGVTQTPRYLIKTRGQQVTLSCSPISGHRSVSWYQQTPGQGLQFLFEYFSETQRNKGNFPGRFSGRQFSNSRSEMNVSTLELGDSALYLCASSIAGQQPQHFGDGTRLSIL.

V is TRBV5-1 and J is TRBJ2-5, with 10 nucleotides matching TRBD1. The V and J ends lost 0 bases and 4 bases, in that order; junction bases with no gene match: 9. This CDR3 region has 17 residues. Germline V gives CDR1 SGHRS, CDR2 YFSETQ. The CDR3 loop reads CASSLEFGTGAGETQYF. The CDR3 region has the DNA TGCGCCAGCAGCTTGGAATTCGGGACAGGGGCAGGAGAGACCCAGTACTTC. Based on the CDR3 plus reference TRBV5-1 and TRBJ2-5, the full variable domain is KAGVTQTPRYLIKTRGQQVTLSCSPISGHRSVSWYQQTPGQGLQFLFEYFSETQRNKGNFPGRFSGRQFSNSRSEMNVSTLELGDSALYLCASSLEFGTGAGETQYFGPGTRLLVL.

This clone was counted between two and nine times. The chain is built from TRBV25-1 and TRBJ2-6; 7 bases match TRBD1. From germline, CDR1 is MGHDK and CDR2 SYGVNS. V was clipped by 5 bases and J by 1 base; unmatched bases: 8. The CDR3 runs 17 residues. CDR3 DNA sequence: TGTGCCAGCAGTTCGGACAGGCCGGCTTCTGGGGCCAACGTCCTGACTTTC. This gives the protein CASSSDRPASGANVLTF.

The chain recombines TRBV7-9 with TRBJ1-3, with TRBD1 as a possible D gene (5 bases). V lost 3 bases to trimming and J lost 2 bases, with 11 bases between them. CDR3 size: 15 residues. Germline CDR1 is SEHNR and CDR2 is FQNEAQ (reference sequence). In nucleotides, the CDR3 is TGTGCCAGCAGCTTCGCAGGGACCGCTGGAAACACCATATATTTT. Translation: CASSFAGTAGNTIYF.

The rearrangement joins TRBV5-1 to TRBJ1-1; tentative D call: TRBD1 (6 bases). This CDR3 region has 13 residues. Trimming removed 2 bases from V and 4 bases from J, with 9 bases in between. CDR1 SGHRS and CDR2 YFSETQ come from the germline V gene. CDR3 in amino acids: CASSFLGGTEAFF. The DNA for the CDR3 is TGCGCCAGCAGCTTCTTAGGGGGCACTGAAGCTTTCTTT. The variable domain in full, with the rest retrieved from reference TRBV5-1 and TRBJ1-1, is KAGVTQTPRYLIKTRGQQVTLSCSPISGHRSVSWYQQTPGQGLQFLFEYFSETQRNKGNFPGRFSGRQFSNSRSEMNVSTLELGDSALYLCASSFLGGTEAFFGQGTRLTVV.

CDR3 residues: CASSGSPIRHGYTF. CDR3 coding DNA: TGTGCCAGCAGTGGCTCTCCAATTCGTCATGGCTACACCTTC. The chain combines TRBV25-1 with TRBJ1-2, with D unresolved. The CDR3 consists of 14 residues. V dropped 4 bases and J dropped 6 bases, with 15 bases sitting between them. In germline, CDR1 is MGHDK, CDR2 SYGVNS.

This clone has a handful of counts. The chain couples TRBV27 to TRBJ2-7; D may be TRBD2 (7 bases). V was shortened by 6 bases and J by 2 bases, with 20 bases between the two germline ends. CDR3 length equals 16 residues. The V gene's germline CDR1 is MNHEY and CDR2 SMNVEV (reference sequence). In nucleotides, the CDR3 is TGTGCCAGCAGAACCATGGGGGGGCAAGTAGCCTACGAGCAGTACTTC. Translated: CASRTMGGQVAYEQYF.

The chain couples TRBV5-8 to TRBJ1-5; D perhaps matches TRBD1 (5 bases). Germline CDR1 SGHTS, CDR2 YDEGEE. Trimming pared 0 bases from V and 7 bases from J, leaving 8 bases between. The CDR3 has 13 amino acids. The CDR3 region is CASSLDRGQPQHF. The CDR3 DNA sequence: TGTGCCAGCAGCTTGGATAGGGGACAGCCCCAGCATTTT.